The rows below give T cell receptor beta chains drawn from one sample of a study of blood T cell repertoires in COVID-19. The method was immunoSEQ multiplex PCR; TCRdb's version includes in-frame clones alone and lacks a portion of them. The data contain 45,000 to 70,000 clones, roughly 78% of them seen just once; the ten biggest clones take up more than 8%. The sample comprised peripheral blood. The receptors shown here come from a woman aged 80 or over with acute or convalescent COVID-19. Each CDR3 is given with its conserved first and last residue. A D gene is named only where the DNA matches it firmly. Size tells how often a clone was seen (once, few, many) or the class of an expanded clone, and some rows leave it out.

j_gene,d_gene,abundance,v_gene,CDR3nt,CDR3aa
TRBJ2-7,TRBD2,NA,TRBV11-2,TGTGCCAGCAGTTTGTCTGGCGGGAGCTACGAGCAGTACTTC,CASSLSGGSYEQYF
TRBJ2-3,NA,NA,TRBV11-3,TGTGCCAGCAGCTCTAGCCCCCCAGATACGCAGTATTTT,CASSSSPPDTQYF
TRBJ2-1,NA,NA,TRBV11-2,TGTGCCAGCAGCAAACACTCCGCGGGAAACCACAATGAGCAGTTCTTC,CASSKHSAGNHNEQFF
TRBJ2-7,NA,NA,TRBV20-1,TGCAGTGCTATAATCCGGGAGTACTTC,CSAIIREYF
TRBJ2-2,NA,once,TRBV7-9,TGTGCCAGCAGCCCCCACGGGAGCGCCGGGGAGCTGTTTTTT,CASSPHGSAGELFF
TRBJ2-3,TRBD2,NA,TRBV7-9,TGTGCCAGCAGCGTGGCGGGGGGAGATACGCAGTATTTT,CASSVAGGDTQYF
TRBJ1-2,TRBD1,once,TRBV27,TGTGCCAGCAGTAGTCCGACAGGGAAGGGCTACACCTTC,CASSSPTGKGYTF
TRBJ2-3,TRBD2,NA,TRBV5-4,TGTGCCAGCAGCTTGGGGCGGGGGGGAGACTTCACAGATACGCAGTATTTT,CASSLGRGGDFTDTQYF
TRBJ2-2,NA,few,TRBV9,TGTGCCAGCAGCTCCCAGTCGGGTGGGAGTAACACCGGGGAGCTGTTTTTT,CASSSQSGGSNTGELFF
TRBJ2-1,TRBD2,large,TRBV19,TGTGCCAGTAGTATGACTAGCGGATCCTACAATGAGCAGTTCTTC,CASSMTSGSYNEQFF
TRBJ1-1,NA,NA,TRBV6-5,TGTGCCAGCGTTAGAAGTAGGGGGACGAACACTGAAGCTTTCTTT,CASVRSRGTNTEAFF
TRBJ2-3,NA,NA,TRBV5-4,TGTGCCAGCAGCTTGTCTGGTAGCCGAATTACAGATACGCAGTATTTT,CASSLSGSRITDTQYF
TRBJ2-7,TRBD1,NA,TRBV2,TGTGCCACCGGGACAGGATCATCCTACGAGCAGTACTTC,CATGTGSSYEQYF
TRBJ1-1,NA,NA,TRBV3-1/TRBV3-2,TGTGCCAGCAGCCAAGTACCCAGGACTGAAGCTTTCTTT,CASSQVPRTEAFF
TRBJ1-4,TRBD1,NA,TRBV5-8,TGTGCCAGCAGCACGGGACAGTCAACTAATGAAAAACTGTTTTTT,CASSTGQSTNEKLFF